The entry below gives a single T cell receptor beta chain sequence along with its context. The naive CD8 subset, CD45RO-negative cells positively selected for CCR7, excluded terminally differentiated effector memory CD45RA+ cells. CDR3 length: 17 residues. Germline CDR1 MNHNS, CDR2 SASEGT. The V and J ends lost 2 bases and 4 bases respectively, with 17 bases between them. The run depth of the assay was deep. Libraries were prepared by immunoSEQ multiplex PCR; TCRdb keeps only in-frame clonotypes and omits some of them. The table records some 1,900,000 clones, around 96% of them present only once. The data were taken from a study of shared clonotypes between healthy human individuals. Turning to the study itself: The cohort had two women and a few men, ages 18 to 49.

The chain couples TRBV6-1 to TRBJ2-2; the D gene could be TRBD1 or TRBD2 (6 bases each). The TCR originated in a young man in good health. Sequenced input: naive CD8+ T cells sorted from blood. CDR3 nucleotide sequence: TGTGCCAGCAGTGAATTCGAGGGGGGCGAAGGCACCGGGGAGCTGTTTTTT. Its protein product is CASSEFEGGEGTGELFF.